This TCR beta chain came from a study of blood T cell repertoires in COVID-19. Germline lookup yields CDR1 SGHDT and CDR2 YYEEEE. This CDR3 has 13 residues. Trimming stripped 3 bases from V and 1 base from J, with 7 bases between. In this sample, this clone turned up once. Repertoires were generated with immunoSEQ multiplex PCR, while TCRdb's copy carries only in-frame clones and drops some. The sample comprises 350,000 or so clones, roughly 87% of which are singletons, and 1% rests with the top ten. Individuals aged roughly 18 to 95 years were recruited from some 26 US areas. Participants reported their clinical history, and cohort assignment relied on those reports.

This sequence originates from a young woman who had recovered from COVID-19. What was sequenced was PBMCs or T cells enriched from blood (not recorded which). The chain employs TRBV5-6 and TRBJ2-5; no clear D. The CDR3 DNA reads TGTGCCAGCAGCTCAGTCAGCCAAGAGACCCAGTACTTC. It yields the protein CASSSVSQETQYF.